This passage covers 28 T cell receptor beta chains from one sample sequenced in a study of T cells in Graves' hyperthyroidism and ophthalmopathy. Amplification of TCR beta CDR3 regions was performed using RNA transcripts as template. With the HTBI primer set, the TCR CDR3 went through a first round of RT-PCR. TCRdb analysed the multiplex PCR reads with MiXCR anew, one entry per CDR3 protein. There are hundreds of thousands of distinct CDR3 sequences in the sample; over 40% occur only once, and about 7.7% lies in the top ten. The sample taken for sequencing was peripheral blood or thyroid tissue (not recorded which). These receptors were taken from an adult man with Graves' disease, either hyperthyroidism or ophthalmopathy (not recorded which).

V usage is TRBV10-3 and J usage is TRBJ1-1; D ambiguous. Germline V gene sequence: CDR1 ENHRY, CDR2 SYGVKD. This CDR3 region has 13 residues. Deletions cut 4 bases from V and 6 bases from J, with 12 bases between. Here the CDR3 DNA reads TGTGCCATCAGTGCGGGAATCGTCGCTGAAGCTTTCTTT. Amino acids: CAISAGIVAEAFF.

The CDR3 nucleotides read TGTGCCATCATGAGCGGGAGGTACGAGCAGTACTTC. As protein: CAIMSGRYEQYF. The genes are TRBV10-3 and TRBJ2-7; TRBD2 aligns across 9 bases. Germline CDR1 ENHRY, CDR2 SYGVKD. The CDR3 is 12 amino acids. Losses at the gene ends were 7 bases for V and 4 bases for J; bases not matched to a gene: 2.

V gene TRBV2 combines with J gene TRBJ1-6, with 7 bases identical to TRBD1. The CDR3 sequence is 16 residues long. V was pared by 6 bases and J by 0 bases, with 5 bases of the junction left unmatched. The V gene's germline CDR1 is SNHLY and CDR2 FYNNEI. CDR3 residues: CASRETGSSYNSPLHF. Written as DNA, the CDR3 is TGTGCCAGCAGGGAGACAGGGAGCTCCTATAATTCACCCCTCCACTTT.

V and J are TRBV2 and TRBJ2-7; maybe TRBD2 (5 bases). From germline, CDR1 is SNHLY and CDR2 FYNNEI. V lost 5 bases and J lost 2, with 16 bases in between. The CDR3 has 15 amino acids. The CDR3 spells CASSYSPGNAYEQYF. The DNA of the CDR3 is TGTGCCAGCAGTTACTCGCCGGGAAACGCCTACGAGCAGTACTTC.

This CDR3 is CASSLGRARAEKLFF. In nucleotides, the CDR3 is TGTGCCAGCAGTTTAGGGAGGGCCCGGGCTGAAAAACTGTTTTTT. The rearrangement links TRBV12-3 or TRBV12-4 to TRBJ1-4; D remains ambiguous. V was pared by 1 base and J by 7 bases, with 13 bases between. The CDR3 totals 15 residues.

The J gene is TRBJ2-7, the V gene TRBV7-9, with 11 bases identical to TRBD1. From germline, CDR1 is SEHNR and CDR2 FQNEAQ (reference sequence). The CDR3 totals 13 residues. This CDR3 is CAVGGQGADEQYF. In nucleotides, the CDR3 is TGTGCAGTGGGAGGACAGGGGGCCGACGAGCAGTACTTC.

In this sample, this clonotype turned up many times. This chain connects TRBV11-2 to TRBJ1-2; TRBD1 might be the D (5 bases). This CDR3 comprises 13 residues. V was clipped by 3 bases and J by 8 bases, with 13 bases between them. Per germline, CDR1 SGHAT and CDR2 FQNNGV. The DNA for the CDR3 is TGTGCCAGCAGCTTCGACGGGACGGAAGGCTACACCTTC. Amino acid sequence: CASSFDGTEGYTF.

This chain joins TRBV10-3 and TRBJ1-2; possibly TRBD1 for D (5 bases). Germline V CDR1 and CDR2: ENHRY, SYGVKD. The CDR3 extends over 15 amino acids. Trimming removed 2 bases at V and 4 bases at J, with 14 bases between. The CDR3 sequence is CAISETGPGFYGYTF. The CDR3 DNA reads TGTGCCATCAGTGAGACAGGCCCGGGATTCTATGGCTACACCTTC.

This clonotype was observed a handful of times. This chain connects TRBV20-1 to TRBJ2-5; D is perhaps TRBD1 or TRBD2 (5 bases each). Trimming pared 6 bases from V and 2 bases from J, leaving 16 bases between. Germline-derived CDR1 and CDR2 are DFQATT and SNEGSKA (reference sequence). The CDR3 contains 14 residues. Written as DNA, the CDR3 is TGCAGTGCCTATGGGACGAGTAAACAAGAGACCCAGTACTTC. Protein product: CSAYGTSKQETQYF.

The J gene is TRBJ1-1, the V gene TRBV13; 10 bases line up with TRBD1. CDR3 size: 14 residues. Germline V gene lookup returns CDR1 PRHDT and CDR2 FYEKMQ (reference sequence). J lost 4 bases, V lost 5 bases, and 4 bases had no gene match. For the CDR3, the DNA is TGTGCCAGCAGCCAGGGACAGGGGAGCACTGAAGCTTTCTTT. This gives the protein CASSQGQGSTEAFF. Full variable domain (rest looked up from reference TRBV13 and TRBJ1-1): AAGVIQSPRHLIKEKRETATLKCYPIPRHDTVYWYQQGPGQDPQFLISFYEKMQSDKGSIPDRFSAQQFSDYHSELNMSSLELGDSALYFCASSQGQGSTEAFFGQGTRLTVV.

In this sample, this clonotype turned up many times. This sequence joins TRBV2 and TRBJ1-5; 8 bases are a match to TRBD1. Germline lookup yields CDR1 SNHLY and CDR2 FYNNEI. V was clipped by 6 bases and J by 0 bases; unmatched bases: 4. The CDR3 covers 15 residues. The CDR3 reads CASSYRGYSNQPQHF. The CDR3 DNA follows: TGTGCCAGCAGCTACAGGGGGTATAGCAATCAGCCCCAGCATTTT.

This clonotype was detected ten times or more. The DNA of the CDR3 is TGTGCCAGCAGTTTAGACACAGGGCTGGCTGAAGCTTTCTTT. Its protein product is CASSLDTGLAEAFF. This chain joins TRBV12-3 or TRBV12-4 and TRBJ1-1, with a tentative D call TRBD1 (6 bases). Trimming stripped 1 base from V and 6 bases from J, with 12 bases between. The CDR3 has 14 residues.

The rearrangement uses TRBV12-3 or TRBV12-4 and TRBJ2-6; D tentatively fits TRBD1 or TRBD2 (6 bases each). Trimming stripped 5 bases from V and 0 bases from J, with 8 bases between. This CDR3 spans 15 amino acids. In DNA form, the CDR3 reads TGTGCCAGCAGTGGGGGGCCCTCTGGGGCCAACGTCCTGACTTTC. Translation gives CASSGGPSGANVLTF.

This clonotype was found many times. This chain joins TRBV7-9 and TRBJ1-6, with D hard to call. Trimming stripped 1 base from V and 7 bases from J, with 2 bases between. Per the germline V gene, CDR1 is SEHNR and CDR2 is FQNEAQ (reference sequence). The CDR3 covers 12 residues. The CDR3 here is CASSLGNSPLHF. The CDR3 DNA reads TGTGCCAGCAGCTTAGGGAATTCACCCCTCCACTTT.

In the case of this clonotype: The junction departs from the called germline gene at one end, perhaps through a read error. The chain uses TRBV5-4 and TRBJ1-2; tentative D call: TRBD1 (5 bases). Germline V gene sequence: CDR1 SGHNT, CDR2 YYREEE (reference sequence). The length of the CDR3 is 17 residues. CDR3 in DNA: TGCGCCAGCAGCCAAGAAGAAACGGCAGGGCATAACTATGGCTACACCTTC. This encodes CASSQEETAGHNYGYTF.

Of note for this clonotype: A single base separates this from a much larger clone, so it may be a read error. The chain is built from TRBV7-8 and TRBJ2-6; tentative D call: TRBD1 (6 bases). Germline CDR1 SGHVS, CDR2 FQNEAQ. This CDR3 has 16 residues. With 1 base removed from V and 0 bases from J, the gap between germline ends came to 7 bases. CDR3 in DNA: TGTGCCAGCAGCTTAGACAGGGACTCTGGGGCCAACGTCCTGACTTTC. This gives the protein CASSLDRDSGANVLTF.

Remarks on this clonotype: A much larger clone lies a single base off, so this may be a read error. The chain links TRBV7-9 to TRBJ2-6, with D possibly called TRBD1 or TRBD2 (6 bases each). CDR3 length: 15 residues. Germline lookup yields CDR1 SEHNR and CDR2 FQNEAQ (reference sequence). For the CDR3, the DNA is TGTGGCAGCAGTGAAGGGGGGCCTGGGGCCAACGTCCTGACTTTC. It encodes CGSSEGGPGANVLTF.

This clonotype was counted between two and nine times. Sequence at one end of the junction differs from germline and may be a read error. V is TRBV7-8 and J is TRBJ1-2, with D possibly matching TRBD1 (5 bases). This CDR3 is 15 amino acids long. Germline CDR1 SGHVS, CDR2 FQNEAQ. The CDR3 protein is CASSLAEGKAYGCTF. Here the CDR3 DNA reads TGTGCCAGCAGCTTAGCGGAGGGGAAGGCGTATGGCTGCACCTTC.

Here the CDR3 reads CASSFGTSGRDETQYF. The CDR3, as DNA: TGTGCCAGCAGCTTCGGGACTAGCGGGAGGGATGAGACCCAGTACTTC. The chain is built from TRBV11-2 and TRBJ2-5; 16 bases fit TRBD2. This CDR3 spans 16 amino acids. The trim removed 3 bases at V and 5 bases at J, leaving 3 bases unmatched. CDR1 is SGHAT and CDR2 is FQNNGV in the germline V gene.

This clonotype appeared a few times. The V call is TRBV7-3, the J call TRBJ1-2; D is uncertain. V shed 0 bases and J shed 8 bases, with 13 bases lying between them. CDR3 length: 14 residues. Looked up from germline, CDR1 is SGHTA and CDR2 is FQGTGA. The chain's CDR3 is CASSLTHAGEGYTF. The CDR3 DNA reads TGTGCCAGCAGCTTAACACATGCGGGAGAGGGCTACACCTTC.

This clonotype occurred a few times. The chain has TRBV6-1 and TRBJ2-7, with TRBD2 matching 7 bases. From germline, CDR1 is MNHNS and CDR2 SASEGT. Trimming took 2 bases from V and 2 from J; bases not matched to a gene: 3. This CDR3 region has 14 residues. The CDR3 bases are TGTGCCAGCAGTGAATGGGGGGGTGCCTACGAGCAGTACTTC. Its translation is CASSEWGGAYEQYF.

The chain uses TRBV29-1 and TRBJ1-2; D remains unclear. The germline V gene has CDR1 SQVTM and CDR2 ANQGSEA. The CDR3 sequence is 11 residues long. The V and J ends lost 0 bases and 12 bases respectively, with 11 bases between them. CDR3 nucleotide sequence: TGCAGCGTTGAAGAAACCCCTGGAAACACCTTC. Residues: CSVEETPGNTF.

The gene calls are TRBV29-1 and TRBJ1-3; TRBD1 matches 10 bases. The CDR3 loop spans 14 amino acids. The V gene end was trimmed by 6 bases and the J gene end by 4 bases; junction bases not matched to a gene: 6. Germline V gene lookup returns CDR1 SQVTM and CDR2 ANQGSEA. The CDR3 DNA is TGCAGCGTCTCCGGGACAGGGGTAGGAAACACCATATATTTT. Its translation: CSVSGTGVGNTIYF. Combining the CDR3 with reference TRBV29-1 and TRBJ1-3 gives the whole variable domain SAVISQKPSRDICQRGTSLTIQCQVDSQVTMMFWYRQQPGQSLTLIATANQGSEATYESGFVIDKFPISRPNLTFSTLTVSNMSPEDSSIYLCSVSGTGVGNTIYFGEGSWLTVV.

Note on this clonotype: One base away lies a much larger clone, so this may be a sequencing read error. The chain has TRBV29-1 and TRBJ1-2, with D uncertain. The V end was cut by 4 bases, the J end by 12 bases, with 21 bases between. CDR1 and CDR2 from the germline V gene are SQVTM and ANQGSEA. The CDR3 runs to 13 residues. CDR3 region: CSVVEQWNYSHTF. CDR3 sequence (DNA): TGCAGCGTTGTGGAGCAGTGGAACTATAGCCACACCTTC.

The rearrangement links TRBV5-4 to TRBJ2-7; a possible D gene is TRBD1 (6 bases). CDR3 length: 15 amino acids. V was trimmed by 4 bases and J by 1 base, leaving 15 bases between them. Per the germline V gene, CDR1 is SGHNT and CDR2 is YYREEE (reference sequence). CDR3 DNA sequence: TGTGCCAGCAGCCAGGAGCAGGGGTTTTCCTACGAGCAGTACTTC. The encoded protein is CASSQEQGFSYEQYF. Complete variable domain (other parts from reference TRBV5-4 and TRBJ2-7): ETGVTQSPTHLIKTRGQQVTLRCSSQSGHNTVSWYQQALGQGPQFIFQYYREEENGRGNFPPRFSGLQFPNYSSELNVNALELDDSALYLCASSQEQGFSYEQYFGPGTRLTVT.

This clonotype has a count of ten or more. V and J are TRBV7-9 and TRBJ1-2; TRBD1 might be the D (5 bases). The CDR3 covers 13 residues. Trimming took 8 bases from V and 4 from J, leaving 14 bases between them. From germline, CDR1 is SEHNR and CDR2 FQNEAQ (reference sequence). The CDR3 bases are TGTGCCAGCGCCGAGCGGGGGATCTATGGCTACACCTTC. This sequence encodes CASAERGIYGYTF.

This clonotype appeared many times. The CDR3 is CASSVEAGRNSPLHF. The CDR3 nucleotides read TGTGCCAGCAGCGTAGAGGCAGGGCGCAATTCACCCCTCCACTTT. V gene TRBV9 combines with J gene TRBJ1-6; the D gene is possibly TRBD1 (5 bases). The CDR3 extends over 15 amino acids. Germline CDR1 is SGDLS and CDR2 is YYNGEE. V was cut by 0 bases and J by 7 bases, with 11 bases left in between.

The rearrangement uses TRBV29-1 and TRBJ2-2; 8 bases line up with TRBD1. Germline assignment: CDR1 SQVTM and CDR2 ANQGSEA. CDR3 length equals 14 residues. The V and J ends lost 3 bases and 8 bases, in that order; junction bases with no gene match: 8. CDR3 coding DNA: TGCAGCGTTGAGGGACAGGTGGACTCTGGGGAGCTGTTTTTT. It yields the protein CSVEGQVDSGELFF.